This TCR beta chain was found in a study of cytomegalovirus exposure and HLA in healthy donors. Study-wide points: Available immune exposure information was restricted to CMV serostatus only. TCR beta V- and J-gene trimming was later associated with a missense DCLRE1C variant. In a later analysis, CMV-associated beta chains were mostly HLA-associated, it appeared.

V dropped 6 bases and J dropped 5; count of bases not matched to a gene: 8. CDR1 is SGHNT and CDR2 is YYREEE in the germline V gene (reference sequence). The CDR3 totals 14 residues. The PCR contained 60 Vbeta and 13 Jbeta primers. The method was immunoSEQ multiplex PCR; TCRdb's version includes in-frame clones alone and lacks a portion of them. The repertoire includes around 110,000 clones, approximately 80% of them detected once, and about 4.5% sits in the top ten. On this clone: Its cognate antigen is unknown.

Material for sequencing was PBMCs. This sequence was found in a man aged 30-40 years in good health and CMV-seropositive. The rearrangement joins TRBV5-4 to TRBJ1-1; the match to TRBD1 covers 9 bases. CDR3 in amino acids: CASMMTGGGTEAFF. The CDR3 DNA follows: TGTGCCAGCATGATGACAGGGGGGGGAACTGAAGCTTTCTTT.